This T cell receptor (beta chain) derives from a study of T-cell memory formation after mild COVID-19. Whole-study context: For the most part, TCR clusters were specific to one donor. Study-wide results and limits: Researchers report contracting CD4+ clones mostly in CM and EM, with CD8+ clones in EMRA.

TCRdb itself ran the 5' RACE reads through MiXCR, one entry per CDR3 protein. This sample has about 350,000 distinct CDR3 sequences, with around 14% found just once. Trimming cost V 11 bases and J 0 bases; bases outside gene matches: 9. The germline CDR1 and CDR2 sequences are ENHRY and SYGVKD. The CDR3 totals 14 residues. The table lists this clonotype with a few counts. The antigen is not known. The rearrangement uses TRBV10-3 and TRBJ2-7, with 8 bases that match TRBD1. This receptor was obtained from a man younger than 30 who had mild COVID-19 (a few samples of this study predate the infection). Cell type and time point are not known. The specimen was PBMCs or a T cell subset sorted from them (not recorded which). CDR3 sequence (DNA): TGTGCCGGGGGAGCAACAGGGGGCTCCTACGAGCAGTACTTC. This translates into CAGGATGGSYEQYF.